This T cell receptor (beta chain) was profiled in a study of vaccination and CD4 T cells after COVID-19. In the study overall: Spike peptides, overlapping and drawn from SARS-CoV-2, HCoV-NL63, HCoV-OC43 and HCoV-229E, were used to stimulate cells.

Comments on this clonotype: Its specificity is not known.

Treatment indicated: roughly ten-day PBMC culture with coronavirus spike peptide pools or control peptides (ViraFEST assay). V was clipped by 2 bases and J by 0 bases, with 11 bases between them. Germline V gene lookup returns CDR1 DFQATT and CDR2 SNEGSKA (reference sequence). The CDR3 has 15 residues. Regarding the study as a whole: Going from roughly 21 to 40, median SARS-CoV-2-reactive clonotypes did not rise significantly.

The Oncomine TCR Beta short-read assay sequenced DNA from cultured CD4+ T cells. Cultured CD4+ T cells were the source of extracted genomic DNA. TCRdb recomputed calls from the PCR reads with MiXCR, one row per CDR3 protein. The sample shows some 12,000 distinct CDR3 sequences, roughly 45% of them seen only once. V and J are TRBV20-1 and TRBJ2-4, with D uncertain. The receptor was derived from a human donor who had recovered from COVID-19. Sequencing was carried out using CD4+ T cells from blood, cultured in vitro. The CDR3 nucleotides are TGCAGTGCTAGATACAACAGCTTAGCCAAAAACATTCAGTACTTC. It is translated as CSARYNSLAKNIQYF.